The T cell receptor beta chain described here comes from a study of identifying expanded T cells in peripheral blood. Germline V gives CDR1 MGHDK, CDR2 SYGVNS. V lost 7 bases and J lost 4, with 14 bases in between. This CDR3 has 13 residues. Study findings and constraints: Across healthy donors, higher total template counts meant significantly greater approximately two-week count variance. Over about two and four weeks, about 17 and 20 clones changed, versus 1.2 between replicates.

Of note for this clone: Antigen: not known.

Collection occurred without any documented infections or immune events in donors. Here immunoSEQ multiplex PCR was the method, and the copy in TCRdb shows in-frame clones only, minus some. The table shows about 78,000 clones, with just under 85% occurring only once. The sample consisted of blood. This clonotype was sampled from a person aged 18 to 70 in good health. This chain links TRBV25-1 with TRBJ2-7, with a possible D match to TRBD1 (5 bases). CDR3 nucleotide sequence: TGTGCCAGCACCCAAAAGGGGATATACGAGCAGTACTTC. Protein sequence: CASTQKGIYEQYF.